Below, 21 T cell receptor beta chains from the same sample are listed, as sequenced in a study of T cell repertoires in cytomegalovirus infection. Each CDR3 protein is one row after TCRdb ran MiXCR on the reads. The sample records roughly 320,000 distinct CDR3 sequences, around a tenth being singletons. Sequenced: PBMCs. The receptors originated from a human donor in good health (CMV status not recorded). Some clones in this sample may be carry-over from other donors' samples.

This clonotype was counted ten times or more. The chain is built from TRBV7-2 and TRBJ2-7; D is unresolved. Trimming pared 5 bases from V and 7 bases from J, leaving 9 bases between. This CDR3 comprises 11 residues. CDR1 is SGHTA and CDR2 is FQGNSA in the germline V gene. CDR3: CASSPMGEQYF. The CDR3, as DNA: TGTGCCAGCAGCCCAATGGGGGAGCAGTACTTC.

The chain carries TRBV4-2 and TRBJ1-6, with 8 bases matching TRBD1. The CDR3 runs to 16 residues. V lost 3 bases, J lost 8 bases, and 9 bases stayed unmatched. Germline CDR1 is LGHNA and CDR2 is YNFKEQ. The CDR3 region has the DNA TGTGCCAGCAGCCAGTATGGACAGGGCGAGGATTCACCCCTCCACTTT. Translating it yields CASSQYGQGEDSPLHF.

V gene TRBV15 combines with J gene TRBJ2-7; D is unresolved. The germline CDR1 and CDR2 sequences are LNHNV and YYDKDF (reference sequence). There are 13 residues in the CDR3. V was cut by 5 bases and J by 3 bases, with 11 bases left in between. The chain's CDR3 is CATSPRSDYEQYF. In DNA, the CDR3 is TGTGCCACCAGCCCACGCAGTGACTACGAGCAGTACTTC.

The chain has TRBV28 and TRBJ1-2; the D gene is possibly TRBD1 (5 bases). Trimming cost V 7 bases and J 8 bases, with 17 bases left between them. The germline gives CDR1 MDHEN, CDR2 SYDVKM. This CDR3 is built from 13 residues. The CDR3 here is CASTRDSEKGYTF. In DNA form, the CDR3 reads TGTGCCAGCACCCGGGACTCCGAGAAGGGCTACACCTTC.

This clonotype was detected only a few times. This sequence joins TRBV20-1 and TRBJ2-3; D possibly corresponds to TRBD1 (5 bases). Germline-derived CDR1 and CDR2 are DFQATT and SNEGSKA (reference sequence). The CDR3 has 14 amino acids. The CDR3 reads CSAYTGWGTDTQYF. The DNA of the CDR3 is TGCAGCGCCTATACAGGCTGGGGCACAGATACGCAGTATTTT.

This chain connects TRBV12-3 or TRBV12-4 to TRBJ2-1, with 9 bases aligning to TRBD1. Trimming took 8 bases from V and 6 from J; bases not matched to a gene: 8. This CDR3 comprises 14 residues. CDR3 protein: CASLRDRESNEQFF. CDR3 nucleotide sequence: TGTGCCAGCCTACGGGACAGGGAAAGCAATGAGCAGTTCTTC.

This clonotype was counted only a few times. The chain carries TRBV25-1 and TRBJ2-7; D is ambiguous. Germline V gene data show CDR1 as MGHDK and CDR2 as SYGVNS. V was cut by 4 bases and J by 1 base, with 17 bases left in between. The CDR3 has 16 residues. CDR3 in DNA: TGTGCCAGCAGTGGGGGTCTTAGTTCCGCTTCCTACGAGCAGTACTTC. It encodes CASSGGLSSASYEQYF.

This clonotype was observed many times. V gene TRBV7-8 combines with J gene TRBJ2-5; D is tentatively TRBD1 or TRBD2 (6 bases each). Trimming took off 5 bases at V and 7 bases at J, with 26 bases between the two ends. The CDR3 has 17 residues. Germline V gene lookup returns CDR1 SGHVS and CDR2 FQNEAQ. The CDR3 reads CASSLASGAGGSWTQYF. CDR3 DNA: TGTGCCAGCAGCCTGGCTTCGGGGGCCGGGGGTAGTTGGACCCAGTACTTC.

This clonotype has just a few counts. This sequence joins TRBV12-3 or TRBV12-4 and TRBJ1-3, with 8 bases lining up with TRBD1. Trimming took 6 bases from V and 4 from J; bases not matched to a gene: 11. The CDR3 is made up of 16 amino acids. The CDR3 coding sequence is TGTGCCAGCAGCCGTACTACACAGGGGGTCGGAAACACCATATATTTT. This encodes CASSRTTQGVGNTIYF.

The count of this clonotype is one. The chain links TRBV6-5 to TRBJ2-2; D remains ambiguous. Trimming removed 0 bases at V and 7 bases at J, with 6 bases between. This CDR3 spans 13 amino acids. The V gene's germline CDR1 is MNHEY and CDR2 SVGAGI. This chain's CDR3 is CASSYSNVGELFF. CDR3 DNA: TGTGCCAGCAGTTACTCGAATGTCGGGGAGCTGTTTTTT.

This clonotype showed up many times. V gene TRBV7-2 combines with J gene TRBJ1-1, with a weak D call TRBD1 (5 bases). This CDR3 comprises 14 residues. The V and J ends lost 5 bases and 1 base respectively, with 11 bases between them. The germline CDR1 and CDR2 sequences are SGHTA and FQGNSA. The CDR3, as DNA: TGTGCCAGCAGCCAGGACATCAGGAACACTGAAGCTTTCTTT. It translates to CASSQDIRNTEAFF.

The chain uses TRBV27 and TRBJ2-3; D gene uncertain. Germline lookup yields CDR1 MNHEY and CDR2 SMNVEV (reference sequence). The CDR3 is 18 amino acids. Trimming took off 3 bases at V and 1 base at J, with 20 bases between the two ends. The CDR3 loop reads CASSLVRSPFGRTDTQYF. DNA for the CDR3: TGTGCCAGCAGTTTGGTCAGATCTCCTTTCGGACGCACAGATACGCAGTATTTT.

This clonotype has at least ten counts. Written as DNA, the CDR3 is TGTGCCAGCAGCTTAGGACTAGCAAGTGAGCAGTTCTTC. Translation: CASSLGLASEQFF. The rearrangement links TRBV7-2 to TRBJ2-1; 7 bases are shared with TRBD2. Trimming removed 1 base from V and 9 bases from J; junction bases left unmatched: 3. The CDR3 loop spans 13 amino acids. CDR1 is SGHTA and CDR2 is FQGNSA in the germline V gene. Drawing the rest from reference TRBV7-2 and TRBJ2-1, the complete variable domain is GAGVSQSPSNKVTEKGKDVELRCDPISGHTALYWYRQSLGQGLEFLIYFQGNSAPDKSGLPSDRFSAERTGGSVSTLTIQRTQQEDSAVYLCASSLGLASEQFFGPGTRLTVL.

Only a few counts were recorded for this clonotype. The chain employs TRBV7-8 and TRBJ1-2; 7 nucleotides align to TRBD1. CDR3 length equals 15 residues. V trimming: 3 bases; J trimming: 4 bases; junction bases outside the gene matches: 8. Germline CDR1 reads SGHVS; CDR2 reads FQNEAQ. CDR3 protein: CASSFQGGGTYGYTF. CDR3 bases: TGTGCCAGCAGCTTCCAGGGGGGAGGCACCTATGGCTACACCTTC.

Only a few counts were recorded for this clonotype. The V call is TRBV6-6, the J call TRBJ1-3; D may be TRBD1 (6 bases). Germline loops: CDR1 MNHNY, CDR2 SVGAGI (reference sequence). This CDR3 region has 12 residues. V dropped 7 bases and J dropped 4 bases, with 8 bases sitting between them. CDR3 DNA sequence: TGTGCCAGCACCCAGGGGGGAAACACCATATATTTT. Translating gives CASTQGGNTIYF.

This chain connects TRBV5-3 to TRBJ2-3; tentatively, D is TRBD1 or TRBD2 (5 bases each). TRBV5-3 is an ORF, with its function uncertain. CDR3 length: 17 amino acids. The V end lost 2 bases, the J end lost 1 base, and 17 bases lay between the germline ends. DNA for the CDR3: TGTGCCAGAAGCTTCCATCCCCGGGACCACGGCACAGATACGCAGTATTTT. Amino acid sequence: CARSFHPRDHGTDTQYF.

This clonotype has more than one count but fewer than ten. The CDR3 coding sequence is TGTGCCACCAGTGATCTACCGGGACTAGCGGGGGCTTACTGCTACAATGAGCAGTTCTTC. Its translation: CATSDLPGLAGAYCYNEQFF. The chain recombines TRBV24-1 with TRBJ2-1, with TRBD2 matching 14 bases. Germline values: CDR1 KGHDR, CDR2 SFDVKD. Trimming removed 3 bases from V and 3 bases from J; junction bases left unmatched: 12. This CDR3 contains 20 residues.

This clonotype was counted between two and nine times. The chain employs TRBV28 and TRBJ1-3; no definite D call. The germline V and J ends were trimmed by 4 bases and 0 bases, with 13 bases remaining between them. Germline V lookup: CDR1 MDHEN, CDR2 SYDVKM. This CDR3 has 16 amino acids. The CDR3 nucleotides are TGTGCCAGCAGTTGGCGACGGCGGAGCTCTGGAAACACCATATATTTT. Amino acids: CASSWRRRSSGNTIYF.

This clonotype was detected many times. V gene TRBV7-8 combines with J gene TRBJ1-2; D is unclear. The CDR3 length is 13 residues. Per germline, CDR1 SGHVS and CDR2 FQNEAQ. Trimming took off 2 bases at V and 2 bases at J, with 6 bases between the two ends. The CDR3 DNA follows: TGTGCCAGCAGCTTACGTATCAACTATGGCTACACCTTC. It specifies CASSLRINYGYTF.

V gene TRBV15 combines with J gene TRBJ1-5; D is perhaps TRBD1 (6 bases). The CDR3 is 16 amino acids. Germline V lookup: CDR1 LNHNV, CDR2 YYDKDF (reference sequence). V lost 5 bases, J lost 2 bases, and 16 bases lay in between. In DNA form, the CDR3 reads TGTGCCACCAGCCTCGAGTCAGGGGTGGGCAATCAGCCCCAGCATTTT. Amino acid sequence: CATSLESGVGNQPQHF.

The chain uses TRBV6-5 and TRBJ1-6; 7 positions match TRBD1. Germline CDR1 MNHEY, CDR2 SVGAGI. J was trimmed by 2 bases and V by 0 bases; bases with no gene match: 7. The CDR3 runs 18 residues. For the CDR3, the DNA is TGTGCCAGCAGTTACTCCCCAGAACAGGGGACCTATAATTCACCCCTCCACTTT. It translates to CASSYSPEQGTYNSPLHF.